These 5 T cell receptor beta chains originate from one sample sequenced in a study of blood T cell repertoires in COVID-19. TCRdb's table, derived via immunoSEQ multiplex PCR, lists solely in-frame clones and lacks some. The sample lists about 320,000 clones; roughly 82% were seen once. The specimen was peripheral blood. The receptors originated from a woman aged 45-65 years with acute or convalescent COVID-19.

The chain is built from TRBV4-2 and TRBJ1-2, with D unclear. V was pared by 0 bases and J by 4 bases, with 15 bases between. Germline-derived CDR1 and CDR2 are LGHNA and YNFKEQ. The CDR3 runs to 16 residues. The CDR3 DNA reads as TGTGCCAGCAGCCAAGATCTGAGCGGAGGAATCTATGGCTACACCTTC. Protein sequence: CASSQDLSGGIYGYTF.

The table lists this clone with a few counts. This chain connects TRBV18 to TRBJ1-1; TRBD1 is a possible D gene (6 bases). The germline CDR1 and CDR2 sequences are KGHSH and LQKENI. Trimming stripped 0 bases from V and 1 base from J, with 12 bases between. This CDR3 contains 16 residues. The CDR3 here is CASSPPGVRGNTEAFF. The CDR3, as DNA: TGTGCCAGCTCACCACCGGGGGTCAGGGGGAACACTGAAGCTTTCTTT.

The rearrangement uses TRBV19 and TRBJ1-6; D call uncertain. Trimming removed 3 bases at V and 9 bases at J, with 6 bases between. The CDR3 spans 12 residues. CDR1 is LNHDA, CDR2 SQIVND, per germline (reference sequence). The CDR3 sequence: CASSIKLSPLHF. The CDR3 region has the DNA TGTGCCAGTAGTATCAAGCTTTCACCCCTCCACTTT.

The chain couples TRBV11-3 to TRBJ2-2, with TRBD2 matching over 11 bases. Unmatched junction bases numbered 11, after V lost 4 bases and J lost 1 base. CDR1 and CDR2 (germline): SGHNT, YENEEA. This CDR3 region has 19 residues. In DNA form, the CDR3 reads TGTGCCAGCAGCTATGGGACTAGCGGACCTGAGAAGAACACCGGGGAGCTGTTTTTT. Protein: CASSYGTSGPEKNTGELFF. The full variable domain, its missing parts supplied by reference TRBV11-3 and TRBJ2-2, is EAGVVQSPRYKIIEKKQPVAFWCNPISGHNTLYWYLQNLGQGPELLIRYENEEAVDDSQLPKDRFSAERLKGVDSTLKIQPAELGDSAVYLCASSYGTSGPEKNTGELFFGEGSRLTVL.

The chain couples TRBV6-6 to TRBJ1-5; tentative D call: TRBD1 (5 bases). V dropped 6 bases and J dropped 2 bases, with 20 bases sitting between them. The CDR3 runs to 17 residues. CDR1 MNHNY and CDR2 SVGAGI come from the germline V gene (reference sequence). The CDR3 nucleotides read TGTGCCAGCAGCCGATACCCCAGGGCGGAAGGCAATCAGCCCCAGCATTTT. Amino acids: CASSRYPRAEGNQPQHF.